This T cell receptor (beta chain) was observed in a study of cytomegalovirus exposure and HLA in healthy donors. CDR1 and CDR2 (germline): SGHTA, FQGTGA. The V end was cut by 4 bases, the J end by 5 bases, with 11 bases between. The CDR3 totals 13 residues. Turning to this clone: Its target is not known.

Researchers ran the PCR with 60 Vbeta and 13 Jbeta primers. Profiled with immunoSEQ multiplex PCR; TCRdb holds only in-frame clones, not every one. This sample has 110,000 to 150,000 clones; around a tenth occur once, and the top ten carry about 2%. General study results and limits: Several top significant clusters appeared, in a later analysis, to be linked to common viral pathogens. Most TCR sequences were rare, but some public TCRs occurred in many donors. No immune exposure information besides CMV serostatus was available.

The source material was PBMCs. V is TRBV7-3 and J is TRBJ1-1; D might be TRBD1 (6 bases). The receptor's source is a male donor in good health and CMV-seronegative. The CDR3 is CASSYGGLTEAFF. The CDR3 nucleotides are TGTGCCAGCAGCTACGGGGGGCTTACTGAAGCTTTCTTT.